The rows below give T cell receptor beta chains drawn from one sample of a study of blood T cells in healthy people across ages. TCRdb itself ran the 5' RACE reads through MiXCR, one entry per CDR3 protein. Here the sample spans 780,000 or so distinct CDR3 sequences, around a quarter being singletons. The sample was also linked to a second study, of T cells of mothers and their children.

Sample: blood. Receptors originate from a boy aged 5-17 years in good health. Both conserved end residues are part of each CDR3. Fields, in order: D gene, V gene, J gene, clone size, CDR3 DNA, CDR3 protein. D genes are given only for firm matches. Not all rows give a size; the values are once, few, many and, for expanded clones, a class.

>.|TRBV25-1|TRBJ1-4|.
TGTGCCAGCAGTGAATCCGGCTTTGGTGAAAAACTGTTTTTT
CASSESGFGEKLFF
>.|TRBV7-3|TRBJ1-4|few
TGTGCCAGCAGCTTACGCCCAGGCCGGGGGGAAAAACTGTTTTTT
CASSLRPGRGEKLFF
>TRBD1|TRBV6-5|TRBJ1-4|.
TGTGCCAGCATGAGGGACAGGGCTGAAAAACTGTTTTTT
CASMRDRAEKLFF
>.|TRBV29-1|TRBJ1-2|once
TGCAGCGTACTCGAGACAGGATATGGCTACACCTTC
CSVLETGYGYTF
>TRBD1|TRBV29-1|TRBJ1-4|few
TGCAGCGGGCGCACCGGGACAGGGGAGGAAAAACTGTTTTTT
CSGRTGTGEEKLFF
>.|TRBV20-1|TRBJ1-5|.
TGCAGTGCTAGTGATCCCTTGATTGGTTACGATAATCAGCCCCAGCATTTT
CSASDPLIGYDNQPQHF
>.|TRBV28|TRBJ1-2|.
TGTGCCAGCAGTGCCCCGGAGCGGACTGGGGTCTACACCTTC
CASSAPERTGVYTF
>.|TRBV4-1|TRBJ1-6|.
TGCGCCAGCAGCCAAGATAAGGACTGGGTCATTCCCCTCCACTTT
CASSQDKDWVIPLHF
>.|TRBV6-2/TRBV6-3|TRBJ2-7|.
TGTGCCAGCAGTTACAACCCGTCTTACGAGCAGTACTTC
CASSYNPSYEQYF
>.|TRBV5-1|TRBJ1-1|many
TGTGCCAGCAGCTTAGAGGGGTTGGGCACTGAAGCTTTCTTT
CASSLEGLGTEAFF
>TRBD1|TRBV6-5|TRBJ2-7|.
TGTGCCAGCAGTTACGACAGGGTTTCCGAGCAGTACTTC
CASSYDRVSEQYF
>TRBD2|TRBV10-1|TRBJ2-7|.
TGCGCCAGCAGTGAAATAGGGGACTGGCGGGAGGGTTTGGAGCAGTACTTC
CASSEIGDWREGLEQYF
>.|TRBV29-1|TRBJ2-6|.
TGCAGCGTGGAGGGAAGCTCTGGGGCCAACGTCCTGACTTTC
CSVEGSSGANVLTF
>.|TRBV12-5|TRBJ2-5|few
TGTGCTAGTGGTTTGGCACAGGGTCCTAGCGCATACGAGACCCAGTACTTC
CASGLAQGPSAYETQYF
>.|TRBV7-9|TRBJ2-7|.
TGTGCCAGCAGCTTTGGCGGGGGCCCTACCTACGAGCAGTACTTC
CASSFGGGPTYEQYF
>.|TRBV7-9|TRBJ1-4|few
TGTGCCAGCAGCAGGGGGGAAGAGGATGAAAAACTGTTTTTT
CASSRGEEDEKLFF
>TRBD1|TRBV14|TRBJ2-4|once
TGTGCCAGCAGCCTTGGTTCCGGGACAGGAGAAAACATTCAGTACTTC
CASSLGSGTGENIQYF
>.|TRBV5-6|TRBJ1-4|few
TGTGCCAGCAGCTTGGGTGGAAAACTGTTTTTT
CASSLGGKLFF
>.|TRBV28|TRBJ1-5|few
TGTGCCAGCAGTCAGCCCTACAGGGACAATCAGCCCCAGCATTTT
CASSQPYRDNQPQHF
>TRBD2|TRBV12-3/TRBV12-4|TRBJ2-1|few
TGTGCCAGCAGTTTAGGGGGACTAGCGGGAGAGTTGAATGAGCAGTTCTTC
CASSLGGLAGELNEQFF
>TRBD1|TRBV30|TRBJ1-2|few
TGTGCCTGGGAGACAGGGGGCGATGGCTACACCTTC
CAWETGGDGYTF
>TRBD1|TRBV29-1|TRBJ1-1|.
TGCAGCGTTCCACGGGACAGGGGTTGGAGCACTGAAGCTTTCTTT
CSVPRDRGWSTEAFF
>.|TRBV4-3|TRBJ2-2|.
TGCGCCAGCAGCCAAGAGACACCAAACACCGGGGAGCTGTTTTTT
CASSQETPNTGELFF
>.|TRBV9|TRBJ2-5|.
TGTGCCAGCAGCGTAGATGAGGGGGAGACCCAGTACTTC
CASSVDEGETQYF
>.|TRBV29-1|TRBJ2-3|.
TGCAGCGTTTCTAGCGTAAACGGGGCAGATACGCAGTATTTT
CSVSSVNGADTQYF
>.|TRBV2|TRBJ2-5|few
TGTGCCAGCTATTGGGGCCAAGAGACCCAGTACTTC
CASYWGQETQYF
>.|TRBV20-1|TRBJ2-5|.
TGCAGTGCGGGGGGCCCACCGACTCAAGAGACCCAGTACTTC
CSAGGPPTQETQYF
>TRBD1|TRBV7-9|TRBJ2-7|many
TGTGCCAGCAGCAAAAGCGACAGGGCCTACGAGCAGTACTTC
CASSKSDRAYEQYF
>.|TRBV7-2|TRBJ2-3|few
TGTGCCAGCAGCTTATCTACGATGGATACGCAGTATTTT
CASSLSTMDTQYF
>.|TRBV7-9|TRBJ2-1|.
TGTGCCAGCAGCTCACTAGGTGAGCAGTTCTTC
CASSSLGEQFF
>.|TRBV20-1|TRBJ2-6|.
TGCAGTGCTAGATTAAAAGGCGGTGGGGCCTCTGGGGCCAACGTCCTGACTTTC
CSARLKGGGASGANVLTF
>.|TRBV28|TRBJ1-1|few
TGTGCCACGGGAGGAGGTGACACTGAAGCTTTCTTT
CATGGGDTEAFF
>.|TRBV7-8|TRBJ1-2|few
TGTGCCAGCAGCCTTACAGGGTTTACTGGCTACACCTTC
CASSLTGFTGYTF
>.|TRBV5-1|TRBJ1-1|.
TGCGCCAGCAGCTTGGGACCGGGTCTGCTCACTGAAGCTTTCTTT
CASSLGPGLLTEAFF
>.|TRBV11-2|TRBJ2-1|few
TGTGCCAGCAGCTTAGAGGGCCGCCGAAGCTCCTACAATGAGCAGTTCTTC
CASSLEGRRSSYNEQFF
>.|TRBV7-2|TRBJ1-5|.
TGTGCCAGCAGCCCGCAGGGGAGGGTGAACAATCAGCCCCAGCATTTT
CASSPQGRVNNQPQHF